These 6 T cell receptor beta chains share one sample of origin, sequenced in a study of control samples from healthy donors and cancer patients. TCRdb's copy holds only in-frame clones and misses some; the assay was immunoSEQ multiplex PCR. The table shows roughly 92,000 clones, with approximately 91% occurring only once. The specimen was blood. The origin of the receptors is a woman in her sixties in good health.

The chain carries TRBV7-9 and TRBJ1-2, with 8 bases that match TRBD1. Per germline, CDR1 SEHNR and CDR2 FQNEAQ (reference sequence). V was pared by 5 bases and J by 3 bases, with 20 bases of the junction left unmatched. This CDR3 has 19 amino acids. CDR3 loop: CASSRTRTGTLRQYYGYTF. In DNA, the CDR3 is TGTGCCAGCAGCCGAACCCGGACAGGGACCTTGAGACAGTACTATGGCTACACCTTC.

V gene TRBV13 combines with J gene TRBJ2-3; 11 positions match TRBD2. V shed 1 base, J shed 5 bases, and the junction held 8 bases outside the gene matches. Germline loops: CDR1 PRHDT, CDR2 FYEKMQ (reference sequence). This CDR3 has 17 amino acids. CDR3 nucleotide sequence: TGTGCCAGCAGCTTAGCCGAACTAGCGGGGGATGTAGATACGCAGTATTTT. Protein: CASSLAELAGDVDTQYF.

In this sample, this clone turned up once. The chain links TRBV6-5 to TRBJ2-7; D might be TRBD1 or TRBD2, each matching 5 bases. The CDR3 is made up of 11 amino acids. Germline V lookup: CDR1 MNHEY, CDR2 SVGAGI. DNA for the CDR3: TGTGTCCTGGGGGACCCCTACGAGCAGTACTTC. Its protein product is CVLGDPYEQYF.

The chain uses TRBV11-2 and TRBJ1-1; 10 bases align to TRBD1. Germline V CDR1 and CDR2: SGHAT, FQNNGV. Trimming took 4 bases from V and 4 from J; bases not matched to a gene: 6. This CDR3 comprises 15 residues. In DNA, the CDR3 is TGTGCCAGCAGCTCCCGGACAGGGGGGGGCACTGAAGCTTTCTTT. The encoded protein is CASSSRTGGGTEAFF.

The V call is TRBV9, the J call TRBJ2-1; 9 bases agree with TRBD2. Germline lookup yields CDR1 SGDLS and CDR2 YYNGEE. The CDR3 is 17 residues long. The V segment lost 4 bases and the J segment 0 bases; nucleotides outside the gene matches: 8. CDR3 in amino acids: CASSSHSGRGSYNEQFF. The CDR3 DNA reads as TGTGCCAGCAGCTCTCATAGCGGGAGAGGCTCCTACAATGAGCAGTTCTTC.

J is TRBJ2-7 and V is TRBV6-6; D gene unclear. This CDR3 contains 11 residues. The germline V gene encodes CDR1 MNHNY and CDR2 SVGAGI (reference sequence). V lost 5 bases, J lost 2 bases, and 4 bases lay in between. The CDR3 DNA reads as TGTGCCAGCAGTGCCGCCTACGAGCAGTACTTC. Translating gives CASSAAYEQYF.